The T cell receptor (beta chain) under discussion was sequenced for a study of CD8 T cells in Susac syndrome. V lost 2 bases and J 3 bases, leaving 8 bases between the germline ends. This CDR3 comprises 13 residues. Germline V gene data show CDR1 as SGHRS and CDR2 as YFSETQ. Reverse transcription of about 0.5 to 1 ug RNA was carried out with random hexamers. Across 54 Vbeta and 13 Jbeta, TCR beta CDR3 was amplified with immunoSEQ multiplex PCR. Each CDR3 protein gets one entry after TCRdb re-called the immunoSEQ multiplex PCR reads with MiXCR. Of approximately 210,000 distinct CDR3 sequences in the sample, approximately 95% are singletons; the top ten hold 0.075% to 0.095%.

This clonotype originated in a human donor with multiple sclerosis. Source material: CD4+ T cells from PBMCs. The chain has TRBV5-1 and TRBJ2-5; weak D call: TRBD1 (5 bases). In DNA, the CDR3 is TGCGCCAGCAGCTTCCCAGGGAAAGAGACCCAGTACTTC. It yields the protein CASSFPGKETQYF.